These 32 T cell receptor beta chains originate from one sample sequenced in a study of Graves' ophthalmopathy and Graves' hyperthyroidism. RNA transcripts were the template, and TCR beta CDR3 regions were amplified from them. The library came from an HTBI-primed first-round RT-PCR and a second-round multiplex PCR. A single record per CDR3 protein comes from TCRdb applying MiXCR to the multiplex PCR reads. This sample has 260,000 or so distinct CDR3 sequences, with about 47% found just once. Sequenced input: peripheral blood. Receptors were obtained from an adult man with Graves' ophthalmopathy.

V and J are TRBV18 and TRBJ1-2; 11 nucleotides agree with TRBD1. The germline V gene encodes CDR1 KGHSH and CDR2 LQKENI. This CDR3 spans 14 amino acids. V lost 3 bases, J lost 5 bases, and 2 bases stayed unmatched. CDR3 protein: CASSPGQGAYGYTF. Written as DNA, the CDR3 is TGTGCCAGCTCACCCGGACAGGGGGCATATGGCTACACCTTC.

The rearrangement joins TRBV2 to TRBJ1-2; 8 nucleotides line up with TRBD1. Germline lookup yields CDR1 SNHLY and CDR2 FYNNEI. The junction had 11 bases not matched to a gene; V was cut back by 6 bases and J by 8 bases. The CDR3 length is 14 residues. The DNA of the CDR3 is TGTGCCAGCAGCGGATTCACAGGGGGAGACGGCTACACCTTC. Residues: CASSGFTGGDGYTF. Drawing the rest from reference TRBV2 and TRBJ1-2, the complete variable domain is EPEVTQTPSHQVTQMGQEVILRCVPISNHLYFYWYRQILGQKVEFLVSFYNNEISEKSEIFDDQFSVERPDGSNFTLKIRSTKLEDSAMYFCASSGFTGGDGYTFGSGTRLTVV.

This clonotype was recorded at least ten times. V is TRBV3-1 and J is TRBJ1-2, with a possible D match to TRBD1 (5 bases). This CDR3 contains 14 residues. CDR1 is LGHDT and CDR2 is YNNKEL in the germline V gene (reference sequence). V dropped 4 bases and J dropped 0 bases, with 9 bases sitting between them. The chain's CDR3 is CASSPGTTNYGYTF. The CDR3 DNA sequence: TGTGCCAGCAGCCCCGGGACGACTAACTATGGCTACACCTTC.

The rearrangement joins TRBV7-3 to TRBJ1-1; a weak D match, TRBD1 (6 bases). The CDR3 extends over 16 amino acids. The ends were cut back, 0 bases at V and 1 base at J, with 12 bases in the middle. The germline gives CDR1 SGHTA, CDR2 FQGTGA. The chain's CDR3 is CASSLTRDIKNTEAFF. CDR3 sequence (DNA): TGTGCCAGCAGCTTAACTCGGGACATTAAGAACACTGAAGCTTTCTTT. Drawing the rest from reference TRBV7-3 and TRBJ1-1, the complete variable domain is GAGVSQTPSNKVTEKGKYVELRCDPISGHTALYWYRQSLGQGPEFLIYFQGTGAADDSGLPNDRFFAVRPEGSVSTLKIQRTERGDSAVYLCASSLTRDIKNTEAFFGQGTRLTVV.

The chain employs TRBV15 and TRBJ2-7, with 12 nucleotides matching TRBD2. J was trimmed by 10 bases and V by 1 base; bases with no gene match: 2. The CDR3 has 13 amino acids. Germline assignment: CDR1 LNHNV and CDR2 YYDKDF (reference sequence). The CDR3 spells CATSRVLAGGQYF. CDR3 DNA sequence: TGTGCCACCAGCAGAGTACTAGCGGGAGGACAGTACTTC.

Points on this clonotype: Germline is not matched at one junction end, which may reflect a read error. CDR3 region: CASSFGTGPNQPQHF. DNA for the CDR3: TGCGCCAGCAGCTTTGGGACAGGGCCCAATCAGCCCCAGCATTTT. The rearrangement uses TRBV9 and TRBJ1-5, with TRBD1 matching over 9 bases. Germline values: CDR1 SGDLS, CDR2 YYNGEE. The CDR3 length is 15 residues.

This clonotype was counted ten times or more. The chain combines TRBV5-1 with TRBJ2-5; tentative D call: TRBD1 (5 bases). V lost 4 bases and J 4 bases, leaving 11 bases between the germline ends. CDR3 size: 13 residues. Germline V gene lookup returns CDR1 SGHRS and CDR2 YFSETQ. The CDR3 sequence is CASSKTEGETQYF. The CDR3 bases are TGCGCCAGCAGCAAGACAGAAGGAGAGACCCAGTACTTC.

The CDR3 protein is CAGTRGGSETQYF. DNA of the CDR3: TGTGCCGGCACTAGAGGTGGGAGCGAGACCCAGTACTTC. This chain links TRBV28 with TRBJ2-5, with D possibly being TRBD2 (5 bases). The V end was cut by 11 bases, the J end by 5 bases, with 18 bases between. Germline-derived CDR1 and CDR2 are MDHEN and SYDVKM. CDR3 length: 13 amino acids. Complete variable domain (other parts from reference TRBV28 and TRBJ2-5): DVKVTQSSRYLVKRTGEKVFLECVQDMDHENMFWYRQDPGLGLRLIYFSYDVKMKEKGDIPEGYSVSREKKERFSLILESASTNQTSMYLCAGTRGGSETQYFGPGTRLLVL.

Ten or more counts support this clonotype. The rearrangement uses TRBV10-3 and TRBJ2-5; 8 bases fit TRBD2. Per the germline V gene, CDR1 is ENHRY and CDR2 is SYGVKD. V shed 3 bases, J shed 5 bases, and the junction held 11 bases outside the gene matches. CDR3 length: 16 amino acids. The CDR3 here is CAISDPLGLAPETQYF. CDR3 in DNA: TGTGCCATCAGTGACCCCCTAGGACTAGCACCCGAGACCCAGTACTTC.

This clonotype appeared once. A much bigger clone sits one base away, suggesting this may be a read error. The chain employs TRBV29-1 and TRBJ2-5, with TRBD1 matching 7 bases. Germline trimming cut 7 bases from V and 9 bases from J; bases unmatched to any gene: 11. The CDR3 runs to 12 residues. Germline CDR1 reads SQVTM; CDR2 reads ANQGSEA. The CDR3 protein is CSARAGGEAQYF. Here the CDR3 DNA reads TGCAGCGCCAGAGCAGGGGGTGAGGCCCAGTACTTC.

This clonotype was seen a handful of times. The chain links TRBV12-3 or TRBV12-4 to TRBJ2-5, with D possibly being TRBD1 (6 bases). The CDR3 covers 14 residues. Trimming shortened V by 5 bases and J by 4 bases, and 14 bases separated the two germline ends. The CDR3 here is CASSTTGRPETQYF. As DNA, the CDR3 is TGTGCCAGCAGTACAACAGGGCGACCAGAGACCCAGTACTTC.

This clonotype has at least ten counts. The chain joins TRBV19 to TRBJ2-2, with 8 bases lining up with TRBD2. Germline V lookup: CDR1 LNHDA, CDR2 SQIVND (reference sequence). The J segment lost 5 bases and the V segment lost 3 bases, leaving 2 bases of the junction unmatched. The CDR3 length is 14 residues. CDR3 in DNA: TGTGCCAGTAGTATGACTAGCGCTACCGGGGAGCTGTTTTTT. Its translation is CASSMTSATGELFF.

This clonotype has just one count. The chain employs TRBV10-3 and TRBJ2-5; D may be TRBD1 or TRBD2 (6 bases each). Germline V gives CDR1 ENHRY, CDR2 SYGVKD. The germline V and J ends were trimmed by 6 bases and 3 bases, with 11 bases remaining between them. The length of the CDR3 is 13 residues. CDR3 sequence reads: CAISGGGEETQYF. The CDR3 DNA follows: TGTGCCATCAGCGGGGGCGGGGAAGAGACCCAGTACTTC.

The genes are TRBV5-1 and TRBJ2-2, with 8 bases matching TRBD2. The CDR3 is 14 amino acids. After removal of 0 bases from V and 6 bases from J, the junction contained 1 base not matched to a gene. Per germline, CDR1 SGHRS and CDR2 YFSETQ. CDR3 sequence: CASSLVLAAGELFF. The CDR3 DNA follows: TGCGCCAGCAGCTTGGTACTAGCGGCCGGGGAGCTGTTTTTT.

CDR3 nucleotides: TGTGCCGGCAAGTGGAAGGGGGCAGGGACACCCCTCCACTTT. It codes for CAGKWKGAGTPLHF. This chain uses TRBV6-6 with TRBJ1-6; 7 bases line up with TRBD1. The CDR3 is 14 amino acids. Germline CDR1 reads MNHNY; CDR2 reads SVGAGI (reference sequence). The trim removed 11 bases at V and 11 bases at J, leaving 15 bases unmatched.

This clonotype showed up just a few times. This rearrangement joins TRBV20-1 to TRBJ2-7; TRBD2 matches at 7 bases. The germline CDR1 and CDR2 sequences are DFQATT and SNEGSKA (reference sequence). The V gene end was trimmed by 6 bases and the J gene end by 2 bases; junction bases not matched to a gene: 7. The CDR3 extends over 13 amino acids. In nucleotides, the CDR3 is TGCAGTGCATCCCGGGAGGAGCCCTACGAGCAGTACTTC. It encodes CSASREEPYEQYF.

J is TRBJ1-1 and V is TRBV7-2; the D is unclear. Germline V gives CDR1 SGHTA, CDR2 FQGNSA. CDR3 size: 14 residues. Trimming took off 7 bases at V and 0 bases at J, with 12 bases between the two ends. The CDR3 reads CASNQLGMNTEAFF. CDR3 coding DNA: TGTGCCAGCAACCAACTGGGAATGAACACTGAAGCTTTCTTT.

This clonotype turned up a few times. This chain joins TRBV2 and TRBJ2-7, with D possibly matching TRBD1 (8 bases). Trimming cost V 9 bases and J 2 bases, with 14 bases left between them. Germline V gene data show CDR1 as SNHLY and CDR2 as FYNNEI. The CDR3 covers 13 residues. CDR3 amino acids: CARGQGGPYEQYF. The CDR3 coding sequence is TGTGCCAGAGGACAGGGAGGGCCCTACGAGCAGTACTTC.

The CDR3 sequence: CSAPYRGRVNTEAFF. The CDR3 coding sequence is TGCAGTGCCCCTTACAGGGGGCGCGTAAACACTGAAGCTTTCTTT. The chain uses TRBV20-1 and TRBJ1-1, with 9 bases matching TRBD1. The J segment lost 2 bases and the V segment lost 6 bases, leaving 10 bases of the junction unmatched. The CDR3 contains 15 residues. Germline assignment: CDR1 DFQATT and CDR2 SNEGSKA (reference sequence).

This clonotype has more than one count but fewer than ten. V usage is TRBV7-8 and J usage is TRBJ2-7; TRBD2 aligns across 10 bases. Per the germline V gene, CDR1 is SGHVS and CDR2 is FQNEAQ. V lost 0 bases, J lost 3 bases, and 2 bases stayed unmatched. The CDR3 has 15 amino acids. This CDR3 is CASSLASSGSYEQYF. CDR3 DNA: TGTGCCAGCAGCTTAGCATCTAGCGGGAGCTACGAGCAGTACTTC.

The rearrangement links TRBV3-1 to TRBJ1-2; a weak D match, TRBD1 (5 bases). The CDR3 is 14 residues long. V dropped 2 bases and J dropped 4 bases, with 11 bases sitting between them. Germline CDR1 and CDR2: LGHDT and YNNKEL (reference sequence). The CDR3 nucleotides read TGTGCCAGCAGCCAATGGGGCCAACCCTATGGCTACACCTTC. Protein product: CASSQWGQPYGYTF.

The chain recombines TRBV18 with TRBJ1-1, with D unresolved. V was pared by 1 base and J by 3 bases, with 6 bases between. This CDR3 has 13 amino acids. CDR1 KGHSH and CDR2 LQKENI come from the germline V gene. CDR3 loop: CASSPLQHTEAFF. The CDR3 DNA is TGTGCCAGCTCACCACTGCAACACACTGAAGCTTTCTTT.

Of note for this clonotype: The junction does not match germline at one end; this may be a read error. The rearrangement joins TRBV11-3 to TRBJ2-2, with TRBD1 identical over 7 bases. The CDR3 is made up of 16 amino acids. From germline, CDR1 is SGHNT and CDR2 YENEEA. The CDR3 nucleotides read TGTGCCAGCAGCGTAGATAGGCCAGGGGGCACCGGGGAGCTGTTTTTT. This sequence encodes CASSVDRPGGTGELFF.

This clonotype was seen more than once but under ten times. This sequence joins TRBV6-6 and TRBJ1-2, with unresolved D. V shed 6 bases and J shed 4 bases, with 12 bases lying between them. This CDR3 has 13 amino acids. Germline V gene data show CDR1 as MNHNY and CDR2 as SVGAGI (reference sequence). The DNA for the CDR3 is TGTGCCAGCAGCTACCTCCCCCGCTATGGCTACACCTTC. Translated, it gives CASSYLPRYGYTF.

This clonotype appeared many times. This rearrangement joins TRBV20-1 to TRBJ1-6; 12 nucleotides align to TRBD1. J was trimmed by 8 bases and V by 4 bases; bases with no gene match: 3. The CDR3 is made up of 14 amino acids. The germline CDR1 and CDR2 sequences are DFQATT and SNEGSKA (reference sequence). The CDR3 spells CSAIGTGGDSPLHF. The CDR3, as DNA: TGCAGTGCTATCGGGACAGGGGGCGATTCACCCCTCCACTTT.

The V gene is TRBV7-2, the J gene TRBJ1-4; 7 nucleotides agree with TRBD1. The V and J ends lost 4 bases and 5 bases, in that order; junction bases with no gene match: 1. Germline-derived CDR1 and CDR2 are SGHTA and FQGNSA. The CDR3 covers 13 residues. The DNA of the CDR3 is TGTGCCAGCAGCTCGACAGGGAATGAAAAACTGTTTTTT. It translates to CASSSTGNEKLFF.

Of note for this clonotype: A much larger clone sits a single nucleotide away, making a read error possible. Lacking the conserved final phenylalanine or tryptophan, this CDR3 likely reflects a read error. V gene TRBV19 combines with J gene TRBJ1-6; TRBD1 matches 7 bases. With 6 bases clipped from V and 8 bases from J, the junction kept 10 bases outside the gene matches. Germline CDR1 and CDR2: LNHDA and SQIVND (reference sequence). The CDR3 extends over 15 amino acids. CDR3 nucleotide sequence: TGTGCCAGTAGCCATCGAGCAGGGGGTGATTCACCCCTCCACCTT. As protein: CASSHRAGGDSPLHL.

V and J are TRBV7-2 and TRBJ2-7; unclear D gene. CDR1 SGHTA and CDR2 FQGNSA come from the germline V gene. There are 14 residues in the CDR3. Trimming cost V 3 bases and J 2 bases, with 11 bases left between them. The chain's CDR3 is CASSFLKGTYEQYF. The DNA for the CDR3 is TGTGCCAGCAGCTTCCTAAAAGGGACCTACGAGCAGTACTTC.

The CDR3 DNA follows: TGCGCCAGCAGCTTGGATGGGACAGGGGTCACCGGGGAGCTGTTTTTT. Translation gives CASSLDGTGVTGELFF. This chain connects TRBV5-1 to TRBJ2-2; TRBD1 agrees at 10 bases. V gave up 0 bases and J gave up 4 bases; unmatched junction bases: 3. CDR3 length equals 16 residues. The germline CDR1 and CDR2 sequences are SGHRS and YFSETQ.

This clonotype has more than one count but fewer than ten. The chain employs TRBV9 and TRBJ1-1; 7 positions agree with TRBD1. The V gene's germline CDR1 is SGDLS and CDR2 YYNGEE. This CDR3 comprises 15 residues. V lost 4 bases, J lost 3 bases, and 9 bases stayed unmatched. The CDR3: CASSPYDRADTEAFF. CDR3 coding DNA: TGTGCCAGCAGCCCCTATGACAGGGCGGACACTGAAGCTTTCTTT.

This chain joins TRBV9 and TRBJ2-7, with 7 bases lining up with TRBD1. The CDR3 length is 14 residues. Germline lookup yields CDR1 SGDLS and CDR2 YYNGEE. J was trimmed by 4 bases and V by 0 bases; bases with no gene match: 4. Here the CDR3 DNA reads TGTGCCAGCAGCGTAGGCCCAGGGGGTTACGAGCAGTACTTC. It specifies CASSVGPGGYEQYF.

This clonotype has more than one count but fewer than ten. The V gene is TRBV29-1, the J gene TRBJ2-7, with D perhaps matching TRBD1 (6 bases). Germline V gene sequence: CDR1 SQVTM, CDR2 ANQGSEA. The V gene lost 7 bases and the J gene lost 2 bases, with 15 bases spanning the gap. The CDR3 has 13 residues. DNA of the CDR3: TGCAGCGCCCTATCAGGGGTTCCCTACGAGCAGTACTTC. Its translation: CSALSGVPYEQYF.